The rows below give T cell receptor beta chains drawn from one sample of a study of T cells after yellow fever vaccination. TCRdb itself ran the 5' RACE reads through MiXCR, one entry per CDR3 protein. The sample has approximately 550,000 distinct CDR3 sequences; 15% to 20% are singletons. The sample consisted of PBMCs, taken 15 days after the yellow fever booster vaccination. These TCRs come from a man aged 30 to 45 who received the YFV17D yellow fever vaccine. Both conserved end residues are part of each CDR3. D genes are given only for firm matches. Where a row states a size, it is once, few, many or the class of an expanded clone; other rows omit it.

d_call	v_call	clone_size	j_call	cdr3_aa	cdr3_nt
TRBD2	TRBV20-1	NA	TRBJ2-5	CSARWGGVETQYF	TGCAGTGCTAGGTGGGGAGGGGTGGAGACCCAGTACTTC
NA	TRBV19	once	TRBJ2-7	CASSIAVYEQYF	TGTGCCAGTAGTATAGCGGTCTACGAGCAGTACTTC
NA	TRBV27	NA	TRBJ2-2	CASSLFGRGTGELFF	TGTGCCAGCAGTTTATTTGGCAGGGGTACCGGGGAGCTGTTTTTT
TRBD2	TRBV5-1	few	TRBJ2-2	CASSLEGLGSGELFF	TGCGCCAGCAGCTTGGAGGGACTAGGTTCCGGGGAGCTGTTTTTT
TRBD2	TRBV12-3/TRBV12-4	few	TRBJ2-1	CASSFGRDPYNEQFF	TGTGCCAGCAGTTTTGGGAGGGACCCCTACAATGAGCAGTTCTTC
NA	TRBV14	NA	TRBJ1-3	CASSQVVGSGNTIYF	TGTGCCAGCAGCCAAGTAGTTGGCTCTGGAAACACCATATATTTT
TRBD2	TRBV6-1	NA	TRBJ2-1	CVSSRLAGSYNEQFF	TGTGTTAGCAGTAGGTTAGCGGGGTCCTACAATGAGCAGTTCTTC
NA	TRBV6-2/TRBV6-3	few	TRBJ1-1	CASSQSDSSEAFF	TGTGCCAGCAGTCAATCGGACAGCTCTGAAGCTTTCTTT
TRBD2	TRBV28	NA	TRBJ2-4	CASSSLAGGGVLAKNIQYF	TGTGCCAGCAGTTCGTTAGCGGGAGGGGGGGTCCTAGCCAAAAACATTCAGTACTTC
TRBD2	TRBV6-5	NA	TRBJ2-5	CASSYSPTSGGGETQYF	TGTGCCAGCAGTTACTCGCCGACTAGCGGAGGGGGAGAGACCCAGTACTTC
NA	TRBV30	NA	TRBJ2-5	CAAQFNLETQYF	TGTGCCGCACAGTTTAATTTGGAGACCCAGTACTTC
NA	TRBV6-2/TRBV6-3	NA	TRBJ2-1	CASREEGSYNEQFF	TGTGCCAGCAGAGAAGAGGGCTCCTACAATGAGCAGTTCTTC
NA	TRBV12-3/TRBV12-4	NA	TRBJ2-7	CASTLGEGAYEQYF	TGTGCCAGCACTCTCGGAGAAGGGGCCTACGAGCAGTACTTC
NA	TRBV24-1	NA	TRBJ2-3	CATSGTQDRVDTQYF	TGTGCCACCAGTGGTACACAGGATCGGGTTGATACGCAGTATTTT
TRBD2	TRBV6-1	few	TRBJ2-7	CASRPLAGEYEQYF	TGTGCCAGCAGGCCCCTAGCGGGAGAGTACGAGCAGTACTTC
NA	TRBV7-2	NA	TRBJ1-2	CASSLDGYGYTF	TGTGCCAGCAGCTTAGACGGCTATGGCTACACCTTC
NA	TRBV7-9	NA	TRBJ1-2	CASTLPGGLYGYTF	TGTGCCAGCACCCTTCCAGGCGGATTGTATGGCTACACCTTC
NA	TRBV7-3	NA	TRBJ2-2	CASSSLGTTTGELFF	TGTGCCAGCAGCTCCCTCGGGACCACCACCGGGGAGCTGTTTTTT
TRBD1	TRBV20-1	NA	TRBJ1-3	CSASGTGTGNTIYF	TGCAGTGCGTCCGGGACAGGGACTGGAAACACCATATATTTT
NA	TRBV25-1	many	TRBJ2-5	CASSESVRVRETQYF	TGTGCCAGCAGTGAATCGGTTAGGGTTCGAGAGACCCAGTACTTC
NA	TRBV29-1	NA	TRBJ1-5	CSVEDPDQGSQHF	TGCAGCGTTGAGGACCCGGACCAGGGGTCCCAGCATTTT
TRBD2	TRBV20-1	NA	TRBJ2-1	CSAHGGGSSYNEQFF	TGCAGTGCACACGGCGGGGGGAGCTCCTACAATGAGCAGTTCTTC
NA	TRBV4-2	NA	TRBJ2-1	CASSYNSEQFF	TGTGCCAGCAGCTACAACAGTGAGCAGTTCTTC
NA	TRBV11-2	NA	TRBJ2-1	CASSARGKKTSHEFNEQFF	TGTGCCAGCAGCGCTAGAGGGAAGAAGACTAGTCACGAATTCAATGAGCAGTTCTTC
TRBD1	TRBV20-1	NA	TRBJ1-5	CSAKGAGRQPQHF	TGCAGTGCCAAGGGGGCAGGACGTCAGCCCCAGCATTTT
NA	TRBV29-1	NA	TRBJ2-7	CSVYQQGYEQYF	TGCAGCGTATACCAACAGGGATACGAGCAGTACTTC
NA	TRBV5-1	few	TRBJ1-1	CASSWGGGGTEAFF	TGCGCCAGCAGCTGGGGGGGAGGTGGCACTGAAGCTTTCTTT
TRBD2	TRBV30	NA	TRBJ2-3	CAWTRGDPRTDTQYF	TGTGCCTGGACCCGGGGGGACCCACGCACAGATACGCAGTATTTT
NA	TRBV7-2	NA	TRBJ2-1	CASSLGPAANEQFF	TGTGCCAGCAGCTTAGGGCCTGCCGCCAATGAGCAGTTCTTC
NA	TRBV29-1	NA	TRBJ2-4	CSVEASRGNIQYF	TGCAGCGTTGAAGCGTCTCGGGGAAACATTCAGTACTTC
NA	TRBV7-9	NA	TRBJ1-1	CASSFWVTEAFF	TGTGCCAGCAGCTTCTGGGTAACTGAAGCTTTCTTT
NA	TRBV20-1	NA	TRBJ1-1	CSARGVAGATEAFF	TGCAGTGCTAGAGGGGTGGCAGGGGCCACTGAAGCTTTCTTT
TRBD2	TRBV11-2	NA	TRBJ2-1	CASSFRPETTSGSGEQFF	TGTGCCAGCAGCTTCCGACCCGAAACCACTAGCGGGAGTGGAGAGCAGTTCTTC
TRBD1	TRBV5-1	NA	TRBJ2-7	CASSGTVSGSYEQYF	TGCGCCAGCAGCGGGACAGTCTCGGGCTCCTACGAGCAGTACTTC
NA	TRBV19	NA	TRBJ2-7	CASSSRVAARYEQYF	TGTGCCAGTAGTTCTCGGGTAGCGGCTAGGTACGAGCAGTACTTC
NA	TRBV29-1	NA	TRBJ2-1	CSVELALNEQFF	TGCAGCGTTGAGCTAGCGCTCAATGAGCAGTTCTTC
NA	TRBV27	few	TRBJ2-1	CASSLSSIRAGNEQFF	TGTGCCAGCAGTTTATCTTCAATACGGGCGGGCAATGAGCAGTTCTTC
NA	TRBV28	NA	TRBJ2-1	CASNRGGYEQFF	TGTGCCAGCAACCGTGGGGGGTATGAGCAGTTCTTC
NA	TRBV18	few	TRBJ2-1	CASSPLPPGKTYNEQFF	TGTGCCAGCTCACCACTACCCCCAGGGAAGACCTACAATGAGCAGTTCTTC
NA	TRBV27	few	TRBJ2-1	CASSQKPGATLNVEFF	TGTGCCAGCAGTCAAAAACCGGGAGCCACTCTCAATGTGGAGTTCTTC
NA	TRBV5-1	few	TRBJ2-3	CASSLIESTDTQYF	TGCGCCAGCAGCTTGATCGAGAGCACAGATACGCAGTATTTT
NA	TRBV19	NA	TRBJ2-7	CASSTRDHSYEQYF	TGTGCCAGTAGTACCCGGGACCACTCCTACGAGCAGTACTTC
NA	TRBV28	many	TRBJ2-2	CASSLGGTTGELFF	TGTGCCAGCAGTTTGGGCGGGACTACCGGGGAGCTGTTTTTT
NA	TRBV5-1	few	TRBJ2-4	CASSLSQGVDIQYF	TGCGCCAGCAGCTTGAGTCAGGGAGTCGACATTCAGTACTTC
NA	TRBV6-5	NA	TRBJ1-1	CASSYSASEAFF	TGTGCCAGCAGTTACTCTGCCTCTGAAGCTTTCTTT
TRBD2	TRBV7-3	few	TRBJ2-1	CASSHGRGGRNEQFF	TGTGCCAGCAGTCACGGGAGGGGGGGACGAAATGAGCAGTTCTTC
NA	TRBV27	few	TRBJ2-2	CASSLLLGELFF	TGTGCCAGCAGTTTACTCTTGGGGGAGCTGTTTTTT
TRBD1	TRBV10-1	NA	TRBJ2-1	CAKGAHYEQFF	TGCGCCAAGGGGGCACACTATGAGCAGTTCTTC
TRBD2	TRBV20-1	few	TRBJ2-5	CSARGGDGQETQYF	TGCAGTGCCCGCGGGGGGGACGGCCAAGAGACCCAGTACTTC
NA	TRBV7-2	few	TRBJ2-3	CASSTTWTQDTQYF	TGTGCCAGCAGCACAACATGGACCCAAGATACGCAGTATTTT